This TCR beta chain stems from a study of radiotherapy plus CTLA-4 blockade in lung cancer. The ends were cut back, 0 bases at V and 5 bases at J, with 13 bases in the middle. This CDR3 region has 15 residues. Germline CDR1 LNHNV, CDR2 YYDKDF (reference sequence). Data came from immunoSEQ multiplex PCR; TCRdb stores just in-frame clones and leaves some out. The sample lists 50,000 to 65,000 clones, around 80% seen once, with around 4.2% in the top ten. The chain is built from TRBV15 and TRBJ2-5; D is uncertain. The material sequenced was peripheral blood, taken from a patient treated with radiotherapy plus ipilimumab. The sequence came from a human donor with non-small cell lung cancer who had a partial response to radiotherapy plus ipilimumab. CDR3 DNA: TGTGCCACCAGCAGAGAGTCACCGGCCGGGGAGACCCAGTACTTC. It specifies CATSRESPAGETQYF.